This TCR beta chain was documented in a study of blood T cell repertoires in COVID-19. Study background: Material from acute and convalescent COVID-19 was sourced from the United States, Italy and Spain. PBMCs, B-cell-depleted T cells, or T cells provided the cDNA or gDNA that made up the material.

In the study's own analysis: From reference gene primer amplification, estimates of nucleated cell counts were derived. Assay used: immunoSEQ multiplex PCR; TCRdb lists only in-frame clones, some missing. V and J calls plus clone size are reproduced from that table; the DNA served to infer D and trimming. The repertoire holds 200,000 or so clones, around 87% seen once, with 3% to 3.5% in the top ten. V was clipped by 5 bases and J by 3 bases, with 16 bases between them. The V gene's germline CDR1 is LNHDA and CDR2 SQIVND (reference sequence). This CDR3 has 15 residues. The clonotype originates from a man aged 60 to 75 with acute or convalescent COVID-19. Sequencing was carried out using peripheral blood. The J gene is TRBJ1-2, the V gene TRBV19; tentative D call: TRBD1 (5 bases). DNA for the CDR3: TGTGCCAGTAGTCCGACCGTGGGCAGGGACTATGGCTACACCTTC. It translates to CASSPTVGRDYGYTF.